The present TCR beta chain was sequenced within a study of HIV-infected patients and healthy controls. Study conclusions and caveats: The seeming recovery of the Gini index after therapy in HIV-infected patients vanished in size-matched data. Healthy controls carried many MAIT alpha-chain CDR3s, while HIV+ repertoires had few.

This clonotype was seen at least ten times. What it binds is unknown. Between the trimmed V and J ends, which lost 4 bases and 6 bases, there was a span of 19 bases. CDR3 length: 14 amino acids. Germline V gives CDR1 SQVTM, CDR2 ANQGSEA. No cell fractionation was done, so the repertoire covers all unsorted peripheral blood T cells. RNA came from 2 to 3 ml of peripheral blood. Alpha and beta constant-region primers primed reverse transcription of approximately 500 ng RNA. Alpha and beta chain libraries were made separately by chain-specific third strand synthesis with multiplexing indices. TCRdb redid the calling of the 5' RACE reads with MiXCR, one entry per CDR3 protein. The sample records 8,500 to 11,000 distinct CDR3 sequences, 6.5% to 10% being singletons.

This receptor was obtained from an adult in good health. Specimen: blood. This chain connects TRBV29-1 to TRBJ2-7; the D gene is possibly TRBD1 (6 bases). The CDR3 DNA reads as TGCAGCGTTGGTCGGACAGAGTATCCCCGCGAGCAGTACTTC. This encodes CSVGRTEYPREQYF.